This T cell receptor (beta chain) is from a study of T cells in Graves' hyperthyroidism and ophthalmopathy. General study points: Separation of ophthalmopathy from stable hyperthyroidism was achieved by a 13 V-J model.

It was uncontrolled infection, other autoimmune disease, pregnancy or lactation that excluded patients. This CDR3 has 15 amino acids. In germline, CDR1 is MNHNS, CDR2 SASEGT. V was pared by 6 bases and J by 9 bases, with 13 bases of the junction left unmatched. For this clonotype: Antigen unknown.

The CDR3 regions of TCR beta were amplified from RNA transcripts. HTBI primers drove first-round RT-PCR of the TCR CDR3. TCRdb redid the calling of the multiplex PCR reads with MiXCR, one entry per CDR3 protein. The sample includes around 530,000 distinct CDR3 sequences, 17% of them seen just once. This chain links TRBV6-1 with TRBJ2-1; 8 bases match TRBD2. This sequence was found in a woman aged 18-30 years with Graves' ophthalmopathy. The sequencing sample was made of blood. Written as DNA, the CDR3 is TGTGCCAGCAGGTCTTCCGGGACTAGTCTCGTTGAGCAGTTCTTC. Translation gives CASRSSGTSLVEQFF.